A selection of T cell receptor beta chains follows, all from one sample in a study of shared clonotypes between healthy human individuals. Sequencing used immunoSEQ multiplex PCR; TCRdb keeps in-frame clones, though not all of them. The sample carries about 680,000 clones, more than 70% recorded once. Sequencing input: memory CD4+ T cells sorted from blood. These receptors came from a woman in her twenties or thirties in good health. The CDR3 runs from the conserved cysteine through the conserved F or W. The D gene is left open where the match is weak. A clone size is listed for some rows: how often the clone was seen (once, few, many), or a class if it is expanded.

clone_size: .
j_call: TRBJ1-1
v_call: TRBV7-9
d_call: .
cdr3_nt: TGTGCCAGCAGCCACAGGCTCCGCACTGAAGCTTTCTTT
cdr3_aa: CASSHRLRTEAFF

clone_size: .
j_call: TRBJ2-6
v_call: TRBV11-3
d_call: .
cdr3_nt: TGTGCCAGCAGCTTAGGACTATCCCCCCTTGGGGCCAACGTCCTGACTTTC
cdr3_aa: CASSLGLSPLGANVLTF

clone_size: .
j_call: TRBJ2-5
v_call: TRBV28
d_call: .
cdr3_nt: TGTGCCAGCAGTGTGATGGGTAGCAGCCAAGAGACCCAGTACTTC
cdr3_aa: CASSVMGSSQETQYF

clone_size: once
j_call: TRBJ2-2
v_call: TRBV19
d_call: .
cdr3_nt: TGTGCCAGTAGACGGGACCAAAACACCGGGGAGCTGTTTTTT
cdr3_aa: CASRRDQNTGELFF

clone_size: .
j_call: TRBJ2-7
v_call: TRBV28
d_call: TRBD1
cdr3_nt: TGTGCCACCAAGGGCCGGGACAGGGGACGGGGGGAGCAGTACTTC
cdr3_aa: CATKGRDRGRGEQYF

clone_size: .
j_call: TRBJ2-1
v_call: TRBV25-1
d_call: .
cdr3_nt: TGTGCCAGCAGTTATAGCATTTCTACTTACAATGAGCAGTTCTTC
cdr3_aa: CASSYSISTYNEQFF

clone_size: .
j_call: TRBJ1-1
v_call: TRBV28
d_call: .
cdr3_nt: TGTGCCAGCAGTCCCCCCGGGGAGGTGAGGGGCACTGAAGCTTTCTTT
cdr3_aa: CASSPPGEVRGTEAFF

clone_size: .
j_call: TRBJ2-2
v_call: TRBV6-5
d_call: .
cdr3_nt: TGTGCCAGCAGTCTCGAGCAAGGGTACACCGGGGAGCTGTTTTTT
cdr3_aa: CASSLEQGYTGELFF

clone_size: once
j_call: TRBJ2-7
v_call: TRBV7-2
d_call: .
cdr3_nt: TGTGCCAGCAGCTTATTTCCTTACGAGCAGTACTTC
cdr3_aa: CASSLFPYEQYF

clone_size: many
j_call: TRBJ1-3
v_call: TRBV9
d_call: .
cdr3_nt: TGTGCCAGCAGCGTGATGGGGGCCCGCTCTGGAAACACCATATATTTT
cdr3_aa: CASSVMGARSGNTIYF

clone_size: .
j_call: TRBJ1-5
v_call: TRBV6-1
d_call: .
cdr3_nt: TGTGCCAGCAGTGAAGGCTCCACGGCAGGGCATTGGCAGCCCCAGCATTTT
cdr3_aa: CASSEGSTAGHWQPQHF

clone_size: once
j_call: TRBJ2-2
v_call: TRBV10-1
d_call: .
cdr3_nt: TGCGCCAGCAGTAGTACCGGGAACACCGGGGAGCTGTTTTTT
cdr3_aa: CASSSTGNTGELFF

clone_size: once
j_call: TRBJ1-5
v_call: TRBV10-3
d_call: .
cdr3_nt: TGTGCCACTCGAGGGGATTCGGACAATCAGCCCCAGCATTTT
cdr3_aa: CATRGDSDNQPQHF

clone_size: .
j_call: TRBJ2-1
v_call: TRBV6-4
d_call: .
cdr3_nt: TGTGCCAGCAGTGAATTACCTTCGGCCCCTCAGGTCTTC
cdr3_aa: CASSELPSAPQVF

clone_size: .
j_call: TRBJ1-1
v_call: TRBV27
d_call: .
cdr3_nt: TGTGCCAGCAGTCCCTGGGGGAACCTCGCGGACACTGAAGCTTTCTTT
cdr3_aa: CASSPWGNLADTEAFF

clone_size: once
j_call: TRBJ1-5
v_call: TRBV28
d_call: .
cdr3_nt: TGTGCCAGCAGTACAAACTCCGGGGCGCAGCCCCAGCATTTT
cdr3_aa: CASSTNSGAQPQHF

clone_size: .
j_call: TRBJ2-1
v_call: TRBV5-1
d_call: .
cdr3_nt: TGCGCCAGCAGCGGTAGGTTGTGGGATAGCTCCTACAATGAGCAGTTCTTC
cdr3_aa: CASSGRLWDSSYNEQFF

clone_size: .
j_call: TRBJ2-3
v_call: TRBV10-1
d_call: TRBD2
cdr3_nt: TGCGCCAGCAGGGCTAGCGGGAGATCCTCAGATACGCAGTATTTT
cdr3_aa: CASRASGRSSDTQYF

clone_size: .
j_call: TRBJ2-1
v_call: TRBV2
d_call: .
cdr3_nt: TGTGCCAGCAGTGACCGGGTCGCCCCCAAGTTCTTC
cdr3_aa: CASSDRVAPKFF

clone_size: .
j_call: TRBJ2-2
v_call: TRBV5-1
d_call: TRBD2
cdr3_nt: TGCGCCAGCAGGTCTAGCGGGAGGGCCGACGGGGAGCTGTTTTTT
cdr3_aa: CASRSSGRADGELFF

clone_size: .
j_call: TRBJ2-5
v_call: TRBV27
d_call: .
cdr3_nt: TGTGCCAGCAGGAGGGGGCAAGAGACCCAGTACTTC
cdr3_aa: CASRRGQETQYF

clone_size: .
j_call: TRBJ1-3
v_call: TRBV29-1
d_call: .
cdr3_nt: TGCAGCGTTTCCGGTTCTGGAAACACCATATATTTT
cdr3_aa: CSVSGSGNTIYF

clone_size: .
j_call: TRBJ2-3
v_call: TRBV4-1
d_call: TRBD2
cdr3_nt: TGCGCCAGCAGCCTTAGCGGGGGGAGAGATACGCAGTATTTT
cdr3_aa: CASSLSGGRDTQYF

clone_size: .
j_call: TRBJ2-1
v_call: TRBV7-3
d_call: .
cdr3_nt: TGTGCCAGCAGCTTATTGGCCACATCCTCCTACAATGAGCAGTTCTTC
cdr3_aa: CASSLLATSSYNEQFF

clone_size: .
j_call: TRBJ2-3
v_call: TRBV28
d_call: .
cdr3_nt: TGTGCCAGCAGTTTATTTCTCGAACTCACAGATACGCAGTATTTT
cdr3_aa: CASSLFLELTDTQYF

clone_size: once
j_call: TRBJ1-1
v_call: TRBV5-1
d_call: .
cdr3_nt: TGCGCCAGCAGCTTGGAGGTCGGCGGGAACACTGAAGCTTTCTTT
cdr3_aa: CASSLEVGGNTEAFF

clone_size: .
j_call: TRBJ2-1
v_call: TRBV18
d_call: TRBD2
cdr3_nt: TGTGCCAGCACGCTAGCGGGAGGGAATTACAATGAGCAGTTCTTC
cdr3_aa: CASTLAGGNYNEQFF

clone_size: few
j_call: TRBJ1-2
v_call: TRBV5-1
d_call: TRBD1
cdr3_nt: TGCGCCAGCAGCTTGGGGACAGGGGGTCTTGGCTACACCTTC
cdr3_aa: CASSLGTGGLGYTF

clone_size: few
j_call: TRBJ2-3
v_call: TRBV5-1
d_call: TRBD2
cdr3_nt: TGCGCCAGCAGCGTGAGTCCCCGGGCTAGCGGGGATAGCACAGATACGCAGTATTTT
cdr3_aa: CASSVSPRASGDSTDTQYF

clone_size: .
j_call: TRBJ2-7
v_call: TRBV5-4
d_call: .
cdr3_nt: TGTGCCAGCAGCGAGGGGTTCGGCGAGCAGTACTTC
cdr3_aa: CASSEGFGEQYF

clone_size: .
j_call: TRBJ2-7
v_call: TRBV7-9
d_call: .
cdr3_nt: TGTGCCAGCAGCTTAAGAGGGGCCGGGTACGAGCAGTACTTC
cdr3_aa: CASSLRGAGYEQYF

clone_size: once
j_call: TRBJ2-7
v_call: TRBV18
d_call: TRBD1
cdr3_nt: TGTGCCAGCTCACCGGGACAGGGTTCCTACGAGCAGTACTTC
cdr3_aa: CASSPGQGSYEQYF

clone_size: .
j_call: TRBJ1-2
v_call: TRBV5-4
d_call: .
cdr3_nt: TGTGCCAGCAGCCCGGGGGCGCGGGTGAGGGCGGTTTATGGCTACACCTTC
cdr3_aa: CASSPGARVRAVYGYTF

clone_size: .
j_call: TRBJ1-1
v_call: TRBV5-1
d_call: .
cdr3_nt: TGCGCCAGCAGCTTGGTCCTCTCCGGGGGTGAAGCTTTCTTT
cdr3_aa: CASSLVLSGGEAFF

clone_size: once
j_call: TRBJ2-6
v_call: TRBV7-9
d_call: .
cdr3_nt: TGTGCCAGCAGCCCCCTTGTTGGGGCCAACGTCCTGACTTTC
cdr3_aa: CASSPLVGANVLTF

clone_size: .
j_call: TRBJ1-5
v_call: TRBV6-1
d_call: .
cdr3_nt: TGTGCCAGCAGTGAAGATGGGGGGGCCCATCAGCCCCAGCATTTT
cdr3_aa: CASSEDGGAHQPQHF

clone_size: once
j_call: TRBJ2-2
v_call: TRBV4-1
d_call: .
cdr3_nt: TGCGCCAGCAGCCAAGTTTGGGGCGGGGAGCTGTTTTTT
cdr3_aa: CASSQVWGGELFF

clone_size: .
j_call: TRBJ2-1
v_call: TRBV6-4
d_call: TRBD2
cdr3_nt: TGTGCCAGCAACCCGACTAGCGGGAGACTAGGCGATGAGCAGTTCTTC
cdr3_aa: CASNPTSGRLGDEQFF

clone_size: few
j_call: TRBJ2-1
v_call: TRBV19
d_call: TRBD1
cdr3_nt: TGTGCCAGTAGTGCCTACCCCCGACAGGGTTCCTTCTCCTACAATGAGCAGTTCTTC
cdr3_aa: CASSAYPRQGSFSYNEQFF

clone_size: .
j_call: TRBJ1-2
v_call: TRBV27
d_call: TRBD1
cdr3_nt: TGTGCCAGCAGTCAACAGGGGAACTATGGCTACACCTTC
cdr3_aa: CASSQQGNYGYTF

clone_size: once
j_call: TRBJ2-5
v_call: TRBV11-3
d_call: .
cdr3_nt: TGTGCCAGACCGCTGGGGCGAAAGAAAGAGACCCAGTACTTC
cdr3_aa: CARPLGRKKETQYF

clone_size: .
j_call: TRBJ1-4
v_call: TRBV5-1
d_call: TRBD1
cdr3_nt: TGCGCCAGCAGCGTGGACAGGGGGCGAGAAAAACTGTTTTTT
cdr3_aa: CASSVDRGREKLFF

clone_size: .
j_call: TRBJ2-1
v_call: TRBV25-1
d_call: .
cdr3_nt: TGTGCCAGCAGTGGGGGGGGGCAGGTCTCCTACAATGAGCAGTTCTTC
cdr3_aa: CASSGGGQVSYNEQFF

clone_size: .
j_call: TRBJ2-1
v_call: TRBV5-4
d_call: TRBD1
cdr3_nt: TGTGCCAGCAGCTCGGGGGGACAGGGGTACAATGAGCAGTTCTTC
cdr3_aa: CASSSGGQGYNEQFF

clone_size: .
j_call: TRBJ1-2
v_call: TRBV5-1
d_call: .
cdr3_nt: TGCGCCAGCAGCGGCCAGGGTGCCTATGGCTACACCTTC
cdr3_aa: CASSGQGAYGYTF

clone_size: .
j_call: TRBJ1-3
v_call: TRBV4-1
d_call: .
cdr3_nt: TGCGCCAGCAGCCAATTACCAGGGCTCGGAAACACCATATATTTT
cdr3_aa: CASSQLPGLGNTIYF

clone_size: few
j_call: TRBJ1-6
v_call: TRBV29-1
d_call: .
cdr3_nt: TGCAGCGTTAGGGAAAACGGAAATTCACCCCTCCACTTT
cdr3_aa: CSVRENGNSPLHF

clone_size: .
j_call: TRBJ1-2
v_call: TRBV9
d_call: .
cdr3_nt: TGTGCCAGCAGCGTAGAGCTAACAGACTATGGCTACACCTTC
cdr3_aa: CASSVELTDYGYTF

clone_size: few
j_call: TRBJ2-7
v_call: TRBV15
d_call: .
cdr3_nt: TGTGCCACCAGCAGGGGACACGGCTTTGTTGAGCAGTACTTC
cdr3_aa: CATSRGHGFVEQYF

clone_size: .
j_call: TRBJ2-3
v_call: TRBV2
d_call: TRBD2
cdr3_nt: TGTGCCAGCAATCAAGACAGCGGGGCCACAGATACGCAGTATTTT
cdr3_aa: CASNQDSGATDTQYF

clone_size: many
j_call: TRBJ2-3
v_call: TRBV7-9
d_call: TRBD2
cdr3_nt: TGTGCCAGCAGCCGTACTAGCGGTGCGTCGAGTACGCAGTATTTT
cdr3_aa: CASSRTSGASSTQYF

clone_size: .
j_call: TRBJ1-1
v_call: TRBV27
d_call: .
cdr3_nt: TGTGCCAGCAGGCGTTTGGGCACTGAAGCTTTCTTT
cdr3_aa: CASRRLGTEAFF

clone_size: few
j_call: TRBJ1-1
v_call: TRBV5-1
d_call: TRBD1
cdr3_nt: TGCGCCAGCAGCAGGGACAGGGGTTACACTGAAGCTTTCTTT
cdr3_aa: CASSRDRGYTEAFF

clone_size: .
j_call: TRBJ2-4
v_call: TRBV4-2
d_call: .
cdr3_nt: TGTGCCAGCAGCCAAGACCCAACGCCCGGGAGTGGGAACATTCAGTACTTC
cdr3_aa: CASSQDPTPGSGNIQYF